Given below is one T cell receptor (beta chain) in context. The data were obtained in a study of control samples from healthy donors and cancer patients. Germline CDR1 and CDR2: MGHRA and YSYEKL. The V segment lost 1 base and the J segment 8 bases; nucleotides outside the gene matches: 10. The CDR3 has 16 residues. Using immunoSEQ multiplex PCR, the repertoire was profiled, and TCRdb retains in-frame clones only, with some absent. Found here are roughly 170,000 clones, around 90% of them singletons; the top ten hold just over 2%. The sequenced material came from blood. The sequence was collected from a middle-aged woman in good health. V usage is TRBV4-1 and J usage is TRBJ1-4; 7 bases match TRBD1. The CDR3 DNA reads TGCGCCAGCAGCCAAGTCGGGGGGCAGGGGGACGAAAAACTGTTTTTT. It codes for CASSQVGGQGDEKLFF.